These 4 T cell receptor beta chains originate from one sample sequenced in a study of blood T cell repertoires in COVID-19. Method: immunoSEQ multiplex PCR; TCRdb's copy keeps in-frame clones and lacks some. The table shows about 95,000 clones, with about nine tenths occurring only once. Sequencing used peripheral blood. The source of these receptors is a woman between 45 and 60 years old in a cohort sampled during active COVID-19.

DNA for the CDR3: TGTGCCAGCAGCTTAGGGGAGCGGCAGTTCTTC. Translated, it gives CASSLGERQFF. V is TRBV7-9 and J is TRBJ2-1, with D possibly being TRBD2 (5 bases). The CDR3 sequence is 11 residues long. V lost 1 base and J lost 12, with 7 bases in between. In germline, CDR1 is SEHNR, CDR2 FQNEAQ (reference sequence).

Comments on this clone: The junction does not match germline at one end; this may be a read error. The chain carries TRBV19 and TRBJ2-1; 7 bases match TRBD1. This CDR3 spans 14 amino acids. Germline CDR1 is LNHDA and CDR2 is SQIVND (reference sequence). For the CDR3, the DNA is TGTGCCAGCAGTAATTTGACAGGGCCGCATGAGCAGTTCTTC. It is translated as CASSNLTGPHEQFF. The full variable domain, its missing parts supplied by reference TRBV19 and TRBJ2-1, is DGGITQSPKYLFRKEGQNVTLSCEQNLNHDAMYWYRQDPGQGLRLIYYSQIVNDFQKGDIAEGYSVSREKKESFPLTVTSAQKNPTAFYLCASSNLTGPHEQFFGPGTRLTVL.

The rearrangement joins TRBV19 to TRBJ1-1, with D possibly matching TRBD1 (6 bases). The CDR3 has 13 residues. Germline V gives CDR1 LNHDA, CDR2 SQIVND (reference sequence). Trimming left V 4 bases short and J 8 bases short, with 14 bases between. The CDR3: CASSTQGSPEAFF. The CDR3 DNA sequence: TGTGCCAGTAGTACCCAGGGGTCCCCCGAAGCTTTCTTT.

The V and J genes are TRBV19 and TRBJ1-5, with 11 bases identical to TRBD1. Germline V lookup: CDR1 LNHDA, CDR2 SQIVND (reference sequence). After removal of 7 bases from V and 4 bases from J, the junction contained 12 bases not matched to a gene. This CDR3 contains 17 residues. In DNA, the CDR3 is TGTGCCAGTAACTCTTCTCCCGGGACAGGGGGGAATCAGCCCCAGCATTTT. Translation gives CASNSSPGTGGNQPQHF. The entire variable domain, with the rest obtained from reference TRBV19 and TRBJ1-5, is as follows: DGGITQSPKYLFRKEGQNVTLSCEQNLNHDAMYWYRQDPGQGLRLIYYSQIVNDFQKGDIAEGYSVSREKKESFPLTVTSAQKNPTAFYLCASNSSPGTGGNQPQHFGDGTRLSIL.